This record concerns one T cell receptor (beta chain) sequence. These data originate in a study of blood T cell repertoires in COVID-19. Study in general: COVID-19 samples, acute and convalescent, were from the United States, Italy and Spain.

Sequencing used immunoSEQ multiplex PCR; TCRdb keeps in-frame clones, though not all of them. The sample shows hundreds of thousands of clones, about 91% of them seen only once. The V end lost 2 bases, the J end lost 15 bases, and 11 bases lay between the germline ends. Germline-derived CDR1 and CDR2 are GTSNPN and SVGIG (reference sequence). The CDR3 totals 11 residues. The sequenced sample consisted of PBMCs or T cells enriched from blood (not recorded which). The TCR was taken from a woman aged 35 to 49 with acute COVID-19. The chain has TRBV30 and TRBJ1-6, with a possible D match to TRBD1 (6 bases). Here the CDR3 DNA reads TGTGCCTGGAGTAACAGGGTCGGCCTCCACTTT. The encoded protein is CAWSNRVGLHF. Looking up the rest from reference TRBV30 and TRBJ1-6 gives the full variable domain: SQTIHQWPATLVQPVGSPLSLECTVEGTSNPNLYWYRQAAGRGLQLLFYSVGIGQISSEVPQNLSASRPQDRQFILSSKKLLLSDSGFYLCAWSNRVGLHFGNGTRLTVT.